Each of the 8 T cell receptor beta chains below was sequenced from the same sample in a study of long-term antiretroviral therapy in people with HIV. Samples were assayed with immunoSEQ v3.0 at survey level. Using immunoSEQ multiplex PCR, the repertoire was profiled, and TCRdb retains in-frame clones only, with some absent. The table lists 30,000 to 40,000 clones, 75% to 90% of them singletons. The sample was unsorted PBMCs, taken 1.5 years after starting antiretroviral therapy. All receptors come from a man aged 18 to 29 with HIV.

V gene TRBV5-6 combines with J gene TRBJ2-5; possibly TRBD1 for D (6 bases). Trimming stripped 4 bases from V and 2 bases from J, with 15 bases between. The CDR3 consists of 15 residues. In germline, CDR1 is SGHDT, CDR2 YYEEEE. CDR3 protein: CASSNGGQGQETQYF. DNA for the CDR3: TGTGCCAGCAGCAATGGCGGGCAGGGGCAAGAGACCCAGTACTTC. The variable domain in full, completed from reference TRBV5-6 and TRBJ2-5, reads DAGVTQSPTHLIKTRGQQVTLRCSPKSGHDTVSWYQQALGQGPQFIFQYYEEEERQRGNFPDRFSGHQFPNYSSELNVNALLLGDSALYLCASSNGGQGQETQYFGPGTRLLVL.

This clone came up once. The rearrangement uses TRBV27 and TRBJ1-5, with D perhaps TRBD1 (5 bases). V shed 5 bases and J shed 9 bases, with 20 bases lying between them. CDR1 is MNHEY and CDR2 is SMNVEV in the germline V gene (reference sequence). The CDR3 consists of 15 residues. The CDR3 spells CASSPAPHLQAPQHF. CDR3 coding DNA: TGTGCCAGCAGTCCCGCTCCTCATCTACAGGCGCCCCAGCATTTT.

V usage is TRBV7-9 and J usage is TRBJ2-1; D tentatively fits TRBD1 or TRBD2 (5 bases each). The CDR3 is made up of 15 amino acids. V was shortened by 3 bases and J by 4 bases, with 13 bases between the two germline ends. Germline assignment: CDR1 SEHNR and CDR2 FQNEAQ (reference sequence). The DNA for the CDR3 is TGTGCCAGCAGCTTTTTGCAATGGGGGTACAATGAGCAGTTCTTC. Amino acids: CASSFLQWGYNEQFF. The complete variable domain, with remaining parts taken from reference TRBV7-9 and TRBJ2-1, reads DTGVSQNPRHKITKRGQNVTFRCDPISEHNRLYWYRQTLGQGPEFLTYFQNEAQLEKSRLLSDRFSAERPKGSFSTLEIQRTEQGDSAMYLCASSFLQWGYNEQFFGPGTRLTVL.

J is TRBJ2-7 and V is TRBV14; 8 nucleotides line up with TRBD2. The V segment lost 1 base and the J segment 6 bases; nucleotides outside the gene matches: 8. The germline CDR1 and CDR2 sequences are SGHDN and FVKESK. The CDR3 loop spans 15 amino acids. This CDR3 reads CASSQAPAGAGEQYF. DNA of the CDR3: TGTGCCAGCAGCCAAGCCCCAGCGGGAGCAGGCGAGCAGTACTTC.

The rearrangement links TRBV5-4 to TRBJ2-6, with D perhaps matching TRBD1 or TRBD2 (5 bases each). The V end lost 4 bases, the J end lost 0 bases, and 14 bases lay between the germline ends. Looked up from germline, CDR1 is SGHNT and CDR2 is YYREEE (reference sequence). CDR3 length equals 17 residues. The CDR3, as DNA: TGTGCCAGCAGCCCGGGGACGTTAGTCTCTGGGGCCAACGTCCTGACTTTC. Encoded protein: CASSPGTLVSGANVLTF.

CDR3 coding DNA: TGTGCCAGCAGCTACGACAGGGGGCGGACTGAAGCTTTCTTT. This gives the protein CASSYDRGRTEAFF. The chain links TRBV7-9 to TRBJ1-1; TRBD1 agrees at 10 bases. The CDR3 contains 14 residues. V lost 4 bases, J lost 5 bases, and 4 bases stayed unmatched. Germline V gives CDR1 SEHNR, CDR2 FQNEAQ (reference sequence).

The gene calls are TRBV7-2 and TRBJ2-7, with D possibly being TRBD2 (6 bases). Trimming shortened V by 8 bases and J by 2 bases, and 19 bases separated the two germline ends. Germline V lookup: CDR1 SGHTA, CDR2 FQGNSA. The CDR3 length is 15 residues. The CDR3: CASRGPGLATYEQYF. The CDR3 bases are TGTGCCAGCCGCGGGCCGGGACTGGCCACCTACGAGCAGTACTTC.

This chain connects TRBV2 to TRBJ2-3, with D possibly matching TRBD2 (5 bases). CDR3 length: 14 amino acids. Germline loops: CDR1 SNHLY, CDR2 FYNNEI. V lost 3 bases to trimming and J lost 2 bases, with 9 bases between them. The CDR3 region has the DNA TGTGCCAGCAGTGACCCGGGATACACAGATACGCAGTATTTT. Its protein is CASSDPGYTDTQYF.